This is a list of T cell receptor beta chains from one sample in a study of blood T cell repertoires in COVID-19. The data were produced by immunoSEQ multiplex PCR, yet TCRdb's version contains in-frame clones alone and is incomplete. Among nearly 300,000 clones listed, approximately 90% were seen once. Sequences were obtained from peripheral blood. These receptor sequences come from a woman in her twenties or thirties who had recovered from COVID-19. Both conserved end residues are part of each CDR3. A D gene is named only where the DNA matches it firmly. Part of the rows lack a size; the others show once, few, many or a class for expanded clones.

d_call: TRBD1; v_call: TRBV20-1; clone_size: once; j_call: TRBJ2-7; cdr3_aa: CSASLALTGNPYEQYF; cdr3_nt: TGCAGTGCTAGTCTCGCCTTGACAGGGAACCCCTACGAGCAGTACTTC
d_call: TRBD1; v_call: TRBV5-1; clone_size: -; j_call: TRBJ2-3; cdr3_aa: CASSSAGTGWTDTQYF; cdr3_nt: TGCGCCAGCAGCTCCGCCGGGACAGGGTGGACAGATACGCAGTATTTT
d_call: -; v_call: TRBV29-1; clone_size: -; j_call: TRBJ2-1; cdr3_aa: CSVEGLLGGVSYNEQFF; cdr3_nt: TGCAGCGTTGAAGGGCTACTTGGCGGTGTCTCCTACAATGAGCAGTTCTTC
d_call: -; v_call: TRBV7-3; clone_size: -; j_call: TRBJ2-3; cdr3_aa: CASRQGSTDTQYF; cdr3_nt: TGTGCCAGCAGACAGGGTAGCACAGATACGCAGTATTTT
d_call: TRBD2; v_call: TRBV6-2/TRBV6-3; clone_size: -; j_call: TRBJ2-3; cdr3_aa: CASSLLAGRPDTQYF; cdr3_nt: TGTGCCAGCAGTTTACTAGCGGGGAGGCCTGATACGCAGTATTTT
d_call: TRBD1; v_call: TRBV28; clone_size: once; j_call: TRBJ2-2; cdr3_aa: CASSVLGQGRIVFF; cdr3_nt: TGTGCCAGCAGTGTCTTGGGACAGGGTAGAATAGTGTTTTTT
d_call: -; v_call: TRBV19; clone_size: few; j_call: TRBJ2-2; cdr3_aa: CASRSGGGTGELFF; cdr3_nt: TGTGCCAGTAGATCGGGGGGCGGGACCGGGGAGCTGTTTTTT
d_call: -; v_call: TRBV9; clone_size: -; j_call: TRBJ1-1; cdr3_aa: CASSFSPQGNTEAFF; cdr3_nt: TGTGCCAGCAGCTTCTCGCCACAGGGGAACACTGAAGCTTTCTTT
d_call: -; v_call: TRBV2; clone_size: -; j_call: TRBJ1-1; cdr3_aa: CASTQGPNTEAFF; cdr3_nt: TGTGCCAGCACCCAGGGGCCGAACACTGAAGCTTTCTTT
d_call: TRBD2; v_call: TRBV24-1; clone_size: -; j_call: TRBJ2-5; cdr3_aa: CAPWGGKSETQYF; cdr3_nt: TGTGCCCCGTGGGGGGGGAAATCGGAGACCCAGTACTTC
d_call: -; v_call: TRBV9; clone_size: -; j_call: TRBJ2-5; cdr3_aa: CASSVQGWETQYF; cdr3_nt: TGTGCCAGCAGCGTACAGGGATGGGAGACCCAGTACTTC
d_call: -; v_call: TRBV9; clone_size: few; j_call: TRBJ1-3; cdr3_aa: CASSVAPTGSSGNTIYF; cdr3_nt: TGTGCCAGCAGCGTAGCTCCCACAGGGTCCTCTGGAAACACCATATATTTT
d_call: -; v_call: TRBV6-5; clone_size: -; j_call: TRBJ1-6; cdr3_aa: CASRDSTNSPLHF; cdr3_nt: TGTGCCAGCAGGGACAGCACTAATTCACCCCTCCACTTT
d_call: -; v_call: TRBV28; clone_size: -; j_call: TRBJ2-2; cdr3_aa: CASSFGGTNTGELFF; cdr3_nt: TGTGCCAGCAGTTTCGGCGGCACCAACACCGGGGAGCTGTTTTTT
d_call: -; v_call: TRBV7-7; clone_size: -; j_call: TRBJ2-7; cdr3_aa: CASSPLAGPYEQYF; cdr3_nt: TGTGCCAGCAGCCCTCTGGCGGGACCCTACGAGCAGTACTTC
d_call: TRBD1; v_call: TRBV9; clone_size: -; j_call: TRBJ1-4; cdr3_aa: CASSANRGMDEKLFF; cdr3_nt: TGTGCCAGCAGCGCGAACAGGGGGATGGATGAAAAACTGTTTTTT
d_call: -; v_call: TRBV30; clone_size: -; j_call: TRBJ1-1; cdr3_aa: CAWSFEHMNTEAFF; cdr3_nt: TGTGCCTGGAGTTTTGAGCATATGAACACTGAAGCTTTCTTT
d_call: -; v_call: TRBV20-1; clone_size: -; j_call: TRBJ1-1; cdr3_aa: CRGAHNTEAFF; cdr3_nt: TGCAGGGGGGCGCACAACACTGAAGCTTTCTTT
d_call: -; v_call: TRBV29-1; clone_size: -; j_call: TRBJ1-2; cdr3_aa: CSVSLGQSGGYTF; cdr3_nt: TGCAGCGTTTCTCTTGGACAGAGTGGCGGCTACACCTTC
d_call: -; v_call: TRBV3-1/TRBV3-2; clone_size: -; j_call: TRBJ2-3; cdr3_aa: CASSKYPSGIAGTDTQYF; cdr3_nt: TGTGCCAGCAGCAAATACCCATCGGGGATTGCGGGCACAGATACGCAGTATTTT
d_call: -; v_call: TRBV2; clone_size: -; j_call: TRBJ1-2; cdr3_aa: CASSDPGEYGYTF; cdr3_nt: TGTGCCAGCAGTGACCCGGGAGAGTATGGCTACACCTTC
d_call: -; v_call: TRBV6-9; clone_size: -; j_call: TRBJ1-1; cdr3_aa: CAIPGCFLNTEAFF; cdr3_nt: TGTGCCATCCCAGGGTGCTTCTTGAACACTGAAGCTTTCTTT
d_call: -; v_call: TRBV19; clone_size: -; j_call: TRBJ1-6; cdr3_aa: CASSTNVENSPLHF; cdr3_nt: TGTGCCAGTAGTACGAACGTCGAGAATTCACCCCTCCACTTT
d_call: -; v_call: TRBV13; clone_size: -; j_call: TRBJ1-6; cdr3_aa: CASSLGGSSYNSPLHF; cdr3_nt: TGTGCCAGCAGCTTAGGGGGGAGCTCCTATAATTCACCCCTCCACTTT
d_call: -; v_call: TRBV29-1; clone_size: -; j_call: TRBJ1-6; cdr3_aa: CSPKPGADPDNSPLHF; cdr3_nt: TGCAGCCCCAAGCCCGGAGCAGACCCCGATAATTCACCCCTCCACTTT
d_call: TRBD2; v_call: TRBV7-9; clone_size: -; j_call: TRBJ2-1; cdr3_aa: CASSLFPRGGPRNEQFF; cdr3_nt: TGTGCCAGCAGCTTGTTTCCGCGGGGGGGCCCCCGTAATGAGCAGTTCTTC
d_call: TRBD2; v_call: TRBV18; clone_size: -; j_call: TRBJ2-3; cdr3_aa: CASSPPGGSADTQYF; cdr3_nt: TGTGCCAGCTCACCACCGGGGGGGTCCGCGGATACGCAGTATTTT
d_call: -; v_call: TRBV6-6; clone_size: -; j_call: TRBJ2-1; cdr3_aa: CASSYRTVYNEQFF; cdr3_nt: TGTGCCAGCAGTTACCGGACAGTCTACAATGAGCAGTTCTTC
d_call: -; v_call: TRBV7-7; clone_size: -; j_call: TRBJ2-5; cdr3_aa: CASSYGSQETQYF; cdr3_nt: TGTGCCAGCAGCTACGGGAGTCAAGAGACCCAGTACTTC
d_call: -; v_call: TRBV5-5; clone_size: few; j_call: TRBJ1-1; cdr3_aa: CASSLGGWENTEAFF; cdr3_nt: TGTGCCAGCAGCTTGGGAGGGTGGGAGAACACTGAAGCTTTCTTT
d_call: -; v_call: TRBV28; clone_size: -; j_call: TRBJ2-7; cdr3_aa: CASSLGQKGYEQYF; cdr3_nt: TGTGCCAGCAGTTTGGGGCAGAAAGGCTACGAGCAGTACTTC